Shown below are 12 T cell receptor beta chains from a single sample sequenced in a study of Ad26.COV2.S vaccination and SARS-CoV-2 variants. Assay: immunoSEQ multiplex PCR; the TCRdb copy retains only in-frame clones and omits some. Of about 480,000 clones listed, around 88% are singletons. Treatment reported: around 19 received Ad26.COV2.S at low or high dose, single or two shots; roughly five received placebo; per-sample allocation not given. Specimens were obtained on day 63 following the first vaccine or placebo injection. The sequenced sample was peripheral blood, obtained in a trial of Ad26.COV2.S vaccine versus placebo. The source of these receptors is a person between 18 and 59 years old who received the Ad26.COV2.S COVID-19 vaccine or a placebo.

The chain is built from TRBV29-1 and TRBJ2-2; 9 nucleotides agree with TRBD1. The trim removed 6 bases at V and 4 bases at J, leaving 12 bases unmatched. The CDR3 is made up of 16 amino acids. CDR1 is SQVTM and CDR2 is ANQGSEA in the germline V gene. The CDR3 coding sequence is TGCAGCGTACTAGATTTGGGACAGGGTCGCACCGGGGAGCTGTTTTTT. Amino acid sequence: CSVLDLGQGRTGELFF.

The chain couples TRBV7-8 to TRBJ2-7, with 8 bases matching TRBD2. The V gene's germline CDR1 is SGHVS and CDR2 FQNEAQ. The CDR3 extends over 13 amino acids. Unmatched junction bases numbered 5, after V lost 5 bases and J lost 5 bases. The CDR3 here is CASSRGLAHEQYF. CDR3 DNA sequence: TGTGCCAGCAGCCGCGGACTAGCCCACGAGCAGTACTTC.

The CDR3 here is CASRRQGGTDTQYF. CDR3 nucleotides: TGTGCCAGCAGACGACAGGGGGGGACAGATACGCAGTATTTT. This sequence joins TRBV28 and TRBJ2-3; 9 bases map to TRBD1. The germline gives CDR1 MDHEN, CDR2 SYDVKM. J gave up 3 bases and V 6 bases, and 4 bases lay outside the gene matches. The CDR3 loop spans 14 amino acids.

The chain combines TRBV4-2 with TRBJ2-1; 8 nucleotides match TRBD2. CDR1 LGHNA and CDR2 YNFKEQ come from the germline V gene. The CDR3 has 14 amino acids. V shed 1 base and J 10 bases; nucleotides not matched to a gene: 6. The CDR3 loop reads CASSQVRGAREQFF. The DNA for the CDR3 is TGTGCCAGCAGCCAAGTGCGGGGGGCGCGCGAGCAGTTCTTC.

The table lists this clone with a few counts. The chain links TRBV7-2 to TRBJ1-3; the match to TRBD1 covers 9 bases. Germline CDR1 is SGHTA and CDR2 is FQGNSA. This CDR3 comprises 15 residues. V gave up 5 bases and J gave up 3 bases; unmatched junction bases: 5. The CDR3 region has the DNA TGTGCCAGCAGCACGATGGACAGGGGTGGAAACACCATATATTTT. It is translated as CASSTMDRGGNTIYF.

The DNA for the CDR3 is TGTGCCAGCAGCCAAGAACCGAGCGGTCCTGGCTACACCTTC. Protein sequence: CASSQEPSGPGYTF. This chain connects TRBV4-2 to TRBJ1-2; D unclear. The CDR3 is 14 residues long. Germline CDR1 LGHNA, CDR2 YNFKEQ. The V gene lost 0 bases and the J gene lost 7 bases, with 12 bases spanning the gap.

This chain links TRBV28 with TRBJ1-6; 8 bases are shared with TRBD1. The CDR3 has 15 residues. The trim removed 4 bases at V and 8 bases at J, leaving 7 bases unmatched. CDR1 is MDHEN and CDR2 is SYDVKM in the germline V gene. The CDR3 nucleotides are TGTGCCAGCAGTTCACCCGGACAGGGCCATTCACCCCTCCACTTT. Its translation is CASSSPGQGHSPLHF.

Only one count was recorded for this clone. The rearrangement uses TRBV6-6 and TRBJ2-1; D gene ambiguous. Trimming removed 5 bases at V and 5 bases at J, with 10 bases between. The CDR3 has 13 amino acids. Germline CDR1 MNHNY, CDR2 SVGAGI (reference sequence). The CDR3 protein is CASSAIINNEQFF. The CDR3 region has the DNA TGTGCCAGCAGTGCCATAATCAACAATGAGCAGTTCTTC.

V is TRBV28 and J is TRBJ2-7; D is ambiguous. Germline assignment: CDR1 MDHEN and CDR2 SYDVKM. V was pared by 3 bases and J by 6 bases, with 6 bases between. The CDR3 has 11 residues. This CDR3 is CASSFRSEQYF. The CDR3 DNA follows: TGTGCCAGCAGTTTTAGGAGCGAGCAGTACTTC.

The rearrangement joins TRBV5-4 to TRBJ2-7; D unresolved. The CDR3 is 13 residues long. Germline V CDR1 and CDR2: SGHNT, YYREEE (reference sequence). V lost 4 bases and J lost 6, with 14 bases in between. CDR3 amino acids: CASSPDRASEQYF. CDR3 DNA sequence: TGTGCCAGCAGCCCGGACCGGGCAAGCGAGCAGTACTTC. Complete variable domain (other parts from reference TRBV5-4 and TRBJ2-7): ETGVTQSPTHLIKTRGQQVTLRCSSQSGHNTVSWYQQALGQGPQFIFQYYREEENGRGNFPPRFSGLQFPNYSSELNVNALELDDSALYLCASSPDRASEQYFGPGTRLTVT.

V is TRBV19 and J is TRBJ1-2; D might be TRBD1 (5 bases). CDR1 is LNHDA and CDR2 is SQIVND in the germline V gene (reference sequence). Trimming removed 6 bases from V and 1 base from J, with 12 bases in between. The CDR3 is made up of 14 amino acids. The CDR3 nucleotides read TGTGCCAGTAGACGGACCGGGGGTAACTATGGCTACACCTTC. It encodes CASRRTGGNYGYTF.

The chain links TRBV6-5 to TRBJ2-5; D is perhaps TRBD1 or TRBD2 (5 bases each). Trimming removed 2 bases at V and 4 bases at J, with 17 bases between. CDR3 length: 16 amino acids. Looked up from germline, CDR1 is MNHEY and CDR2 is SVGAGI. In DNA form, the CDR3 reads TGTGCCAGCAGTTACCCTGACGTGGGGGTCGGAGAGACCCAGTACTTC. Translating gives CASSYPDVGVGETQYF.